Following are 32 T cell receptor beta chains from one sample sequenced in a study of T-cell memory formation after mild COVID-19 (dated by TCRdb to 2020 to 2022). The protocol used for the library was 5' RACE. The reads were generated on an Illumina NovaSeq 6000. TCRdb cleaned the public reads at Q25 with fastp, built clones with MiXCR and kept in-frame beta chains. Under each unique CDR3 protein, matching rows form one entry showing the most common genes and DNA. The sample table contains 200,000 to 250,000 distinct CDR3 sequences; only one count was recorded for 9.4% of them. The ten largest clones add up to roughly 21% of the sample. The specimen was PBMCs or a T cell subset sorted from them (not recorded which). All receptors derive from a man younger than 35 who had mild COVID-19 (a few samples of this study predate the infection). The sample titles of this study are shuffled in the database, so cell type and time point are left out; the donor was told from shared clones.

V usage is TRBV6-5 and J usage is TRBJ2-1, with 7 bases aligning to TRBD2. CDR1 is MNHEY and CDR2 is SVGAGI in the germline V gene. This CDR3 is built from 14 residues. V trimming: 6 bases; J trimming: 2 bases; junction bases outside the gene matches: 4. This CDR3 reads CASRVAGTYNEQFF. The CDR3 DNA sequence: TGTGCCAGCAGGGTAGCGGGCACCTACAATGAGCAGTTCTTC.

Only a few counts were recorded for this clonotype. The CDR3 region has the DNA TGTGCCAGCAGCCCCCTAACAGGGGGAACTGAAGCTTTCTTT. Protein: CASSPLTGGTEAFF. The chain has TRBV7-3 and TRBJ1-1; 8 bases agree with TRBD1. CDR1 SGHTA and CDR2 FQGTGA come from the germline V gene. The length of the CDR3 is 14 residues. Unmatched junction bases numbered 7, after V lost 5 bases and J lost 5 bases. The full variable domain, rest sourced from reference TRBV7-3 and TRBJ1-1, is GAGVSQTPSNKVTEKGKYVELRCDPISGHTALYWYRQSLGQGPEFLIYFQGTGAADDSGLPNDRFFAVRPEGSVSTLKIQRTERGDSAVYLCASSPLTGGTEAFFGQGTRLTVV.

The table lists this clonotype with a few counts. The chain uses TRBV3-1 and TRBJ1-1, with 10 bases that match TRBD1. J gave up 5 bases and V 6 bases, and 6 bases lay outside the gene matches. Germline V CDR1 and CDR2: LGHDT, YNNKEL (reference sequence). The CDR3 is 14 residues long. CDR3 sequence reads: CASSRQGARTEAFF. The CDR3 coding sequence is TGTGCCAGCAGTCGACAGGGGGCGCGGACTGAAGCTTTCTTT.

This clonotype showed up many times. This chain links TRBV5-1 with TRBJ2-7, with D perhaps matching TRBD2 (5 bases). Trimming removed 4 bases at V and 2 bases at J, with 16 bases between. This CDR3 comprises 15 residues. Germline CDR1 is SGHRS and CDR2 is YFSETQ. This chain's CDR3 is CASSGPRIGAYEQYF. The CDR3 DNA reads as TGCGCCAGCAGCGGACCACGGATCGGGGCCTACGAGCAGTACTTC.

This clonotype turned up a few times. This CDR3 reads CASKASGPYNEQFF. CDR3 bases: TGCGCCAGCAAAGCTAGCGGTCCTTACAATGAGCAGTTCTTC. V is TRBV5-1 and J is TRBJ2-1; 7 bases match TRBD2. The CDR3 loop spans 14 amino acids. The V gene's germline CDR1 is SGHRS and CDR2 YFSETQ. Germline trimming cut 6 bases from V and 4 bases from J; bases unmatched to any gene: 7.

This clonotype showed up just a few times. The chain employs TRBV3-1 and TRBJ2-5, with D perhaps matching TRBD1 (5 bases). CDR3 length: 13 amino acids. Germline CDR1 is LGHDT and CDR2 is YNNKEL (reference sequence). The ends were cut back, 1 base at V and 4 bases at J, with 7 bases in the middle. Written as DNA, the CDR3 is TGTGCCAGCAGCCAAGTGCAGGGAGAGACCCAGTACTTC. This gives the protein CASSQVQGETQYF.

The V gene is TRBV4-2, the J gene TRBJ2-2, with 10 bases lining up with TRBD2. The CDR3 spans 19 residues. Germline lookup yields CDR1 LGHNA and CDR2 YNFKEQ. The J segment lost 0 bases and the V segment lost 0 bases, leaving 7 bases of the junction unmatched. The CDR3 DNA sequence: TGTGCCAGCAGCCAAGAACCGGGACTAGCGCGCGCGAACACCGGGGAGCTGTTTTTT. This encodes CASSQEPGLARANTGELFF.

The rearrangement links TRBV18 to TRBJ1-2; 9 nucleotides agree with TRBD1. The germline gives CDR1 KGHSH, CDR2 LQKENI. The trim removed 3 bases at V and 11 bases at J, leaving 19 bases unmatched. This CDR3 is 17 amino acids long. The CDR3: CASSPAGTGSSMVWYTF. CDR3 nucleotides: TGTGCCAGCTCACCTGCCGGGACAGGGTCCTCAATGGTGTGGTACACCTTC.

The V and J genes are TRBV11-2 and TRBJ1-2; 7 nucleotides line up with TRBD1. The CDR3 length is 16 residues. With V trimmed by 4 bases and J by 4 bases, 12 bases remained unmatched. CDR1 and CDR2 (germline): SGHAT, FQNNGV. The chain's CDR3 is CASSSPRNRGGYGYTF. The CDR3 nucleotides read TGTGCCAGCAGCTCCCCGAGGAACAGGGGCGGCTATGGCTACACCTTC.

There are a few counts of this clonotype. The rearrangement uses TRBV27 and TRBJ2-2; tentative D call: TRBD1 (7 bases). Trimming left V 9 bases short and J 3 bases short, with 17 bases between. Germline V gene data show CDR1 as MNHEY and CDR2 as SMNVEV (reference sequence). CDR3 length equals 15 residues. The CDR3 DNA follows: TGTGCCAGTACCAGGGGGGTGGACCACACCGGGGAGCTGTTTTTT. Protein: CASTRGVDHTGELFF.

The gene calls are TRBV10-3 and TRBJ2-2; D is unresolved. This CDR3 comprises 14 residues. The germline CDR1 and CDR2 sequences are ENHRY and SYGVKD. Trimming took off 2 bases at V and 2 bases at J, with 6 bases between the two ends. The CDR3 here is CAISERLNTGELFF. The CDR3 DNA sequence: TGTGCCATCAGTGAGAGACTCAACACCGGGGAGCTGTTTTTT.

This sequence joins TRBV5-4 and TRBJ2-1; 10 bases align to TRBD1. V dropped 4 bases and J dropped 7; count of bases not matched to a gene: 8. The germline V gene encodes CDR1 SGHNT and CDR2 YYREEE (reference sequence). The CDR3 spans 15 residues. The CDR3 bases are TGTGCCAGCAGCGCCGGGACAGGGGCGTTGAATGAGCAGTTCTTC. Translation gives CASSAGTGALNEQFF. Full variable domain (remainder filled in from reference TRBV5-4 and TRBJ2-1): ETGVTQSPTHLIKTRGQQVTLRCSSQSGHNTVSWYQQALGQGPQFIFQYYREEENGRGNFPPRFSGLQFPNYSSELNVNALELDDSALYLCASSAGTGALNEQFFGPGTRLTVL.

The chain recombines TRBV12-3 or TRBV12-4 with TRBJ2-5, with a weak D call TRBD1 (5 bases). This CDR3 comprises 13 residues. The V gene lost 6 bases and the J gene lost 3 bases, with 11 bases spanning the gap. CDR3 DNA: TGTGCCAGCAGGCCCAGGGTTGAAGAGACCCAGTACTTC. As protein: CASRPRVEETQYF.

This clonotype was detected a few times. V usage is TRBV2 and J usage is TRBJ2-6; 7 bases are a match to TRBD1. In germline, CDR1 is SNHLY, CDR2 FYNNEI. V shed 7 bases, J shed 0 bases, and the junction held 12 bases outside the gene matches. The CDR3 is 18 residues long. The CDR3 loop reads CASINLPGQSSGANVLTF. The DNA of the CDR3 is TGTGCCAGCATAAATCTGCCGGGACAGAGCTCTGGGGCCAACGTCCTGACTTTC.

The chain links TRBV5-1 to TRBJ2-2, with D perhaps TRBD1 (6 bases). This CDR3 is 14 amino acids long. V dropped 6 bases and J dropped 2 bases, with 11 bases sitting between them. Germline V gene lookup returns CDR1 SGHRS and CDR2 YFSETQ. The CDR3: CASKTGVNTGELFF. The CDR3 region has the DNA TGCGCCAGCAAGACAGGTGTAAACACCGGGGAGCTGTTTTTT.

This clonotype was found many times. This rearrangement joins TRBV5-1 to TRBJ1-6; D remains unclear. The V end was cut by 1 base, the J end by 6 bases, with 8 bases between. Germline CDR1 and CDR2: SGHRS and YFSETQ. The CDR3 is 14 amino acids. The CDR3 loop reads CASSLYLANSPLHF. CDR3 sequence (DNA): TGCGCCAGCAGCTTGTACCTTGCTAATTCACCCCTCCACTTT.

This chain's CDR3 is CSRAGGTDTQYF. The CDR3 DNA reads as TGCAGCCGTGCGGGGGGCACAGATACGCAGTATTTT. The chain recombines TRBV20-1 with TRBJ2-3, with 7 bases aligning to TRBD2. The CDR3 covers 12 residues. CDR1 and CDR2 (germline): DFQATT, SNEGSKA (reference sequence).

The chain links TRBV6-1 to TRBJ1-1; D remains unclear. Germline CDR1 is MNHNS and CDR2 is SASEGT. V dropped 1 base and J dropped 10 bases, with 13 bases sitting between them. This CDR3 is built from 13 residues. This CDR3 reads CASSEERGLGAFF. CDR3 DNA sequence: TGTGCCAGCAGTGAAGAGCGGGGATTGGGAGCTTTCTTT.

This clonotype came up a few times. The CDR3 region has the DNA TGTGCCAGCAGTTACTCTCGGGGGGAAGTTGCTGAAGCTTTCTTT. Translation gives CASSYSRGEVAEAFF. V is TRBV6-5 and J is TRBJ1-1; the D gene is possibly TRBD1 (5 bases). CDR1 MNHEY and CDR2 SVGAGI come from the germline V gene. The germline V and J ends were trimmed by 0 bases and 6 bases, with 14 bases remaining between them. The CDR3 covers 15 residues.

The chain recombines TRBV7-2 with TRBJ1-6, with a possible D match to TRBD1 (6 bases). Trimming shortened V by 2 bases and J by 4 bases, and 6 bases separated the two germline ends. Germline V gene data show CDR1 as SGHTA and CDR2 as FQGNSA. This CDR3 has 14 amino acids. The DNA for the CDR3 is TGTGCCAGCAGCTTACAGGGGTATAATTCACCCCTCCACTTT. Amino acid sequence: CASSLQGYNSPLHF.

This clonotype was detected a few times. The V and J genes are TRBV9 and TRBJ2-5, with a weak D call TRBD2 (6 bases). The V gene's germline CDR1 is SGDLS and CDR2 YYNGEE. The CDR3 sequence is 14 residues long. The germline V and J ends were trimmed by 3 bases and 1 base, with 10 bases remaining between them. The CDR3 DNA is TGTGCCAGCAGCGCACAGCGGGCCCAAGAGACCCAGTACTTC. Translated: CASSAQRAQETQYF.

V is TRBV7-6 and J is TRBJ1-1; 7 nucleotides line up with TRBD1. Unmatched junction bases numbered 10, after V lost 5 bases and J lost 4 bases. The CDR3 length is 15 residues. Per the germline V gene, CDR1 is SGHVS and CDR2 is FNYEAQ. CDR3 DNA sequence: TGTGCCAGCAGCCTTAACAGGGGTAGGGGCACTGAAGCTTTCTTT. It translates to CASSLNRGRGTEAFF. The complete variable domain, with remaining parts taken from reference TRBV7-6 and TRBJ1-1, reads GAGVSQSPRYKVTKRGQDVALRCDPISGHVSLYWYRQALGQGPEFLTYFNYEAQQDKSGLPNDRFSAERPEGSISTLTIQRTEQRDSAMYRCASSLNRGRGTEAFFGQGTRLTVV.

In its sample, this clonotype was seen a few times. The chain joins TRBV11-2 to TRBJ2-3, with TRBD2 as a possible D gene (5 bases). The germline V gene encodes CDR1 SGHAT and CDR2 FQNNGV. CDR3 length: 15 residues. Trimming cost V 6 bases and J 0 bases, with 13 bases left between them. This CDR3 is CASRGSGSSTDTQYF. CDR3 in DNA: TGTGCCAGCAGAGGAAGCGGATCTAGCACAGATACGCAGTATTTT.

The chain recombines TRBV5-1 with TRBJ2-1; TRBD2 matches 15 bases. In germline, CDR1 is SGHRS, CDR2 YFSETQ. Germline trimming cut 4 bases from V and 2 bases from J; bases unmatched to any gene: 7. This CDR3 region has 18 residues. The CDR3 loop reads CASSPGLAGGLTYNEQFF. The CDR3 DNA is TGCGCCAGCAGCCCAGGACTAGCGGGGGGGCTGACCTACAATGAGCAGTTCTTC.

This clonotype has a handful of counts. V usage is TRBV12-3 or TRBV12-4 and J usage is TRBJ1-6, with 8 bases lining up with TRBD1. CDR3 length equals 13 residues. V was pared by 1 base and J by 11 bases, with 1 base of the junction left unmatched. Here the CDR3 reads CASSLGTGTPLHF. CDR3 DNA sequence: TGTGCCAGCAGTTTAGGGACAGGGACACCCCTCCACTTT.

This clonotype was picked up a small number of times. The chain couples TRBV11-2 to TRBJ1-3; no definite D call. The CDR3 is 13 residues long. The germline gives CDR1 SGHAT, CDR2 FQNNGV. V dropped 3 bases and J dropped 4 bases, with 7 bases sitting between them. The CDR3 loop is CASSFPQGNTIYF. The CDR3 DNA reads as TGTGCCAGCAGCTTTCCACAGGGAAACACCATATATTTT.

The chain carries TRBV4-3 and TRBJ2-7; TRBD1 matches 7 bases. J was trimmed by 0 bases and V by 0 bases; bases with no gene match: 5. Germline CDR1 and CDR2: LGHNA and YSLEER. The CDR3 runs to 16 residues. DNA of the CDR3: TGCGCCAGCAGCCAAGATTCAGGGACAGTCTCCTACGAGCAGTACTTC. Its protein product is CASSQDSGTVSYEQYF.

This clonotype showed up just a few times. The rearrangement links TRBV12-3 or TRBV12-4 to TRBJ2-7, with 7 nucleotides matching TRBD1. With 5 bases clipped from V and 0 bases from J, the junction kept 10 bases outside the gene matches. This CDR3 contains 16 residues. The CDR3 DNA reads TGTGCCAGCAGTCCGGCGACAGGGCAGAGCTCCTACGAGCAGTACTTC. Protein sequence: CASSPATGQSSYEQYF.

This clonotype has more than one count but fewer than ten. The chain uses TRBV2 and TRBJ2-2, with 8 nucleotides matching TRBD2. V trimming: 6 bases; J trimming: 6 bases; junction bases outside the gene matches: 12. The germline CDR1 and CDR2 sequences are SNHLY and FYNNEI. The CDR3 runs 16 residues. The CDR3 loop reads CASSLPGTRLSGELFF. Written as DNA, the CDR3 is TGTGCCAGCAGCCTACCTGGGACTAGATTGTCCGGGGAGCTGTTTTTT.

This clonotype occurred a few times. The V gene is TRBV29-1, the J gene TRBJ2-5; the D gene could be TRBD1 or TRBD2 (5 bases each). Germline V gene sequence: CDR1 SQVTM, CDR2 ANQGSEA. The CDR3 has 13 amino acids. The V end lost 7 bases, the J end lost 6 bases, and 18 bases lay between the germline ends. CDR3 residues: CSAWDPGEKTQYF. The CDR3 DNA follows: TGCAGCGCATGGGACCCTGGTGAGAAGACCCAGTACTTC.

The table lists this clonotype with a few counts. The V call is TRBV5-1, the J call TRBJ2-3, with 7 bases aligning to TRBD2. Germline V gene sequence: CDR1 SGHRS, CDR2 YFSETQ. The CDR3 runs 18 residues. V was pared by 1 base and J by 2 bases, with 13 bases of the junction left unmatched. This CDR3 is CASSLKTVLAAPTDTQYF. The CDR3 bases are TGCGCCAGCAGCTTGAAAACCGTGCTAGCGGCACCCACAGATACGCAGTATTTT. The full variable domain, with the rest looked up from reference TRBV5-1 and TRBJ2-3, is KAGVTQTPRYLIKTRGQQVTLSCSPISGHRSVSWYQQTPGQGLQFLFEYFSETQRNKGNFPGRFSGRQFSNSRSEMNVSTLELGDSALYLCASSLKTVLAAPTDTQYFGPGTRLTVL.

This clonotype was seen only a few times. This chain uses TRBV3-1 with TRBJ2-3; TRBD1 might be the D (6 bases). Trimming left V 4 bases short and J 4 bases short, with 15 bases between. The CDR3 contains 15 residues. The germline CDR1 and CDR2 sequences are LGHDT and YNNKEL (reference sequence). CDR3 DNA sequence: TGTGCCAGCAGCCTCCCCAGGGGTAGGGCAGATACGCAGTATTTT. Its translation is CASSLPRGRADTQYF.